One sample yielded the 27 T cell receptor beta chains listed below, sequenced in a study of cytomegalovirus exposure and HLA in healthy donors. It was with 60 Vbeta and 13 Jbeta primers that the PCR ran. This table comes from immunoSEQ multiplex PCR, and its TCRdb copy is limited to in-frame clones, with some not included. The sample shows about 92,000 clones, around 70% of them seen only once. The sample taken for sequencing was PBMCs. These TCRs come from a middle-aged man in good health and CMV-seronegative.

The V and J genes are TRBV11-3 and TRBJ2-1, with 8 bases aligning to TRBD2. Germline V gene lookup returns CDR1 SGHNT and CDR2 YENEEA. V dropped 1 base and J dropped 6; count of bases not matched to a gene: 11. The CDR3 covers 17 residues. CDR3 sequence: CASSLGLAGQGPNEQFF. The CDR3 DNA reads as TGTGCCAGCAGCTTAGGCCTAGCGGGCCAGGGACCCAATGAGCAGTTCTTC.

The sample holds one count of this clone. This chain links TRBV2 with TRBJ1-2; no firm D call. V was shortened by 8 bases and J by 2 bases, with 9 bases between the two germline ends. CDR3 length: 12 residues. Germline CDR1 reads SNHLY; CDR2 reads FYNNEI. The CDR3 loop reads CASGNPNYGYTF. CDR3 in DNA: TGTGCCAGCGGCAACCCAAACTATGGCTACACCTTC.

This chain connects TRBV7-2 to TRBJ2-7, with D maybe TRBD1 (6 bases). This CDR3 region has 13 residues. Trimming pared 4 bases from V and 6 bases from J, leaving 13 bases between. Germline V gives CDR1 SGHTA, CDR2 FQGNSA. The CDR3 DNA reads TGTGCCAGCAGCTCTACAGGGTCCGGCGAGCAGTACTTC. This gives the protein CASSSTGSGEQYF.

The rearrangement joins TRBV5-1 to TRBJ2-7, with a weak D call TRBD2 (5 bases). Germline V lookup: CDR1 SGHRS, CDR2 YFSETQ. The CDR3 runs 13 residues. V was trimmed by 5 bases and J by 0 bases, leaving 9 bases between them. The CDR3: CASRGGPSYEQYF. In DNA, the CDR3 is TGCGCCAGCAGAGGAGGTCCCTCCTACGAGCAGTACTTC. Together with reference TRBV5-1 and TRBJ2-7, the CDR3 gives the full variable domain: KAGVTQTPRYLIKTRGQQVTLSCSPISGHRSVSWYQQTPGQGLQFLFEYFSETQRNKGNFPGRFSGRQFSNSRSEMNVSTLELGDSALYLCASRGGPSYEQYFGPGTRLTVT.

This CDR3 reads CASSQDLAGLNEQFF. DNA for the CDR3: TGCGCCAGCAGCCAAGACCTAGCGGGACTCAATGAGCAGTTCTTC. The V call is TRBV4-1, the J call TRBJ2-1; 9 bases map to TRBD2. Germline loops: CDR1 MGHRA, CDR2 YSYEKL. V lost 0 bases and J lost 6; bases outside the gene matches: 3. This CDR3 has 15 amino acids.

The V and J genes are TRBV15 and TRBJ2-2, with 9 bases that match TRBD2. Unmatched junction bases numbered 6, after V lost 6 bases and J lost 7 bases. This CDR3 spans 14 amino acids. Per germline, CDR1 LNHNV and CDR2 YYDKDF (reference sequence). The CDR3 coding sequence is TGTGCCACCAGGACTAGCGGTTTTTTCGGGGAGCTGTTTTTT. This encodes CATRTSGFFGELFF.

The gene calls are TRBV7-2 and TRBJ2-5, with D hard to call. V lost 3 bases and J 5 bases, leaving 10 bases between the germline ends. The CDR3 runs 13 residues. Germline assignment: CDR1 SGHTA and CDR2 FQGNSA. The DNA for the CDR3 is TGTGCCAGCAGCTTCGGTCAGGTGGAGACCCAGTACTTC. Its protein is CASSFGQVETQYF.

The chain couples TRBV7-9 to TRBJ2-5; 13 bases line up with TRBD2. Trimming removed 4 bases from V and 4 bases from J; junction bases left unmatched: 3. The CDR3 spans 15 residues. The germline V gene has CDR1 SEHNR and CDR2 FQNEAQ (reference sequence). CDR3 sequence reads: CASSYRTSGRETQYF. CDR3 bases: TGTGCCAGCAGCTATCGGACTAGCGGGAGAGAGACCCAGTACTTC.

V usage is TRBV7-6 and J usage is TRBJ2-1; D remains unclear. Germline CDR1 is SGHVS and CDR2 is FNYEAQ. This CDR3 is built from 13 residues. V was cut by 3 bases and J by 0 bases, with 3 bases left in between. CDR3 region: CASSLSSYNEQFF. CDR3 bases: TGTGCCAGCAGCTTGAGCTCCTACAATGAGCAGTTCTTC. Full variable domain (remainder filled in from reference TRBV7-6 and TRBJ2-1): GAGVSQSPRYKVTKRGQDVALRCDPISGHVSLYWYRQALGQGPEFLTYFNYEAQQDKSGLPNDRFSAERPEGSISTLTIQRTEQRDSAMYRCASSLSSYNEQFFGPGTRLTVL.

This sequence joins TRBV21-1 and TRBJ1-5; no DNA check was done on the table's D call, TRBD1. TRBV21-1 is a known pseudogene. CDR3 length: 14 residues. The CDR3 reads CASSSRTGTQPQHF. The CDR3 DNA reads TGTGCCAGCAGCTCACGGACAGGGACTCAGCCCCAGCATTTT.

The chain is built from TRBV4-2 and TRBJ1-6; the D gene is possibly TRBD1 (6 bases). Per the germline V gene, CDR1 is LGHNA and CDR2 is YNFKEQ. The CDR3 totals 15 residues. The V and J ends lost 0 bases and 11 bases respectively, with 14 bases between them. The CDR3 sequence: CASSQEGQPTAPLHF. CDR3 DNA sequence: TGTGCCAGCAGCCAAGAGGGACAACCGACCGCACCCCTCCACTTT.

This chain connects TRBV11-2 to TRBJ2-7; D gene ambiguous. The V and J ends lost 1 base and 0 bases respectively, with 7 bases between them. The CDR3 runs to 14 residues. In germline, CDR1 is SGHAT, CDR2 FQNNGV. The chain's CDR3 is CASSLGRHSYEQYF. The CDR3 nucleotides read TGTGCCAGCAGCTTAGGGCGGCACTCCTACGAGCAGTACTTC.

The CDR3 is CASSVSEGHPLGLGEQYF. The DNA of the CDR3 is TGTGCCAGCAGCGTGTCAGAGGGACACCCGTTAGGGTTAGGTGAGCAGTACTTC. The V call is TRBV9, the J call TRBJ2-7, with D possibly matching TRBD1 (6 bases). CDR1 SGDLS and CDR2 YYNGEE come from the germline V gene. Trimming took 2 bases from V and 7 from J, leaving 28 bases between them. The CDR3 sequence is 18 residues long.

This clone was counted a single time. The genes are TRBV5-1 and TRBJ2-2; D unresolved. The germline gives CDR1 SGHRS, CDR2 YFSETQ. The CDR3 is 15 residues long. V lost 4 bases and J 0 bases, leaving 10 bases between the germline ends. CDR3 region: CASSPVVSNTGELFF. In nucleotides, the CDR3 is TGCGCCAGCAGCCCGGTAGTATCGAACACCGGGGAGCTGTTTTTT.

This clone was detected a few times. This chain's CDR3 is CASSGQGFAYEQYV. In nucleotides, the CDR3 is TGTGCCAGCAGCGGACAGGGTTTCGCCTACGAGCAGTACGTC. The chain carries TRBV11-3 and TRBJ2-7, with 8 bases lining up with TRBD1. J was trimmed by 2 bases and V by 5 bases; bases with no gene match: 5. The CDR3 length is 14 residues. The germline gives CDR1 SGHNT, CDR2 YENEEA.

The chain has TRBV5-4 and TRBJ1-2; no definite D call. In germline, CDR1 is SGHNT, CDR2 YYREEE (reference sequence). CDR3 size: 13 residues. The V end was cut by 0 bases, the J end by 4 bases, with 7 bases between. CDR3 in amino acids: CASSLDEAYGYTF. The DNA of the CDR3 is TGTGCCAGCAGCTTGGATGAAGCCTATGGCTACACCTTC.

The CDR3 region is CAWSVGQNNQPQHF. CDR3 DNA sequence: TGTGCCTGGAGTGTAGGACAAAACAATCAGCCCCAGCATTTT. The rearrangement links TRBV30 to TRBJ1-5; maybe TRBD1 (5 bases). From germline, CDR1 is GTSNPN and CDR2 SVGIG (reference sequence). Trimming removed 0 bases from V and 3 bases from J, with 9 bases in between. This CDR3 has 14 residues.

V usage is TRBV9 and J usage is TRBJ1-1, with D perhaps matching TRBD1 (5 bases). Germline CDR1 SGDLS, CDR2 YYNGEE. The germline V and J ends were trimmed by 7 bases and 4 bases, with 14 bases remaining between them. The CDR3 is 13 residues long. CDR3 sequence (DNA): TGTGCCAGCTCCGGGGGGGGAGGCACTGAAGCTTTCTTT. Its translation is CASSGGGGTEAFF.

This chain links TRBV7-9 with TRBJ2-3; D not certain. The CDR3 covers 12 residues. The ends were cut back, 3 bases at V and 4 bases at J, with 5 bases in the middle. Germline CDR1 is SEHNR and CDR2 is FQNEAQ (reference sequence). As DNA, the CDR3 is TGTGCCAGCAGCTTTTCTTCAGATACGCAGTATTTT. This translates into CASSFSSDTQYF.

CDR3 nucleotides: TGTGCCAGTCACAGGGGTGCTTATAGCAATCAGCCCCAGCATTTT. This translates into CASHRGAYSNQPQHF. V is TRBV2 and J is TRBJ1-5; 7 bases map to TRBD1. Germline CDR1 SNHLY, CDR2 FYNNEI. The CDR3 totals 15 residues. The V segment lost 9 bases and the J segment 0 bases; nucleotides outside the gene matches: 8.

The rearrangement uses TRBV2 and TRBJ1-5; 7 bases line up with TRBD1. The CDR3 sequence is 14 residues long. V lost 6 bases, J lost 5 bases, and 7 bases stayed unmatched. Germline loops: CDR1 SNHLY, CDR2 FYNNEI. The CDR3 bases are TGTGCCAGCAGCTCTAGACAGGGTTATCAGCCCCAGCATTTT. As protein: CASSSRQGYQPQHF.

The J gene is TRBJ2-4, the V gene TRBV19; D is possibly TRBD1 (6 bases). CDR3 length equals 16 residues. The V and J ends lost 6 bases and 3 bases respectively, with 18 bases between them. CDR1 and CDR2 from the germline V gene are LNHDA and SQIVND (reference sequence). The CDR3 here is CASRVQGQGGKNIQYF. For the CDR3, the DNA is TGTGCCAGTAGAGTACAGGGACAAGGGGGCAAAAACATTCAGTACTTC.

This clone has a handful of counts. This chain joins TRBV4-1 and TRBJ1-2; the D gene is possibly TRBD1 (5 bases). Per the germline V gene, CDR1 is MGHRA and CDR2 is YSYEKL. V gave up 3 bases and J gave up 3 bases, with 17 bases separating them. The CDR3 is 16 residues long. CDR3 coding DNA: TGCGCCAGCAGCCAGGACGCACAGGTCTGGGACTATGGCTACACCTTC. Translation gives CASSQDAQVWDYGYTF.

The J gene is TRBJ2-7, the V gene TRBV29-1, with TRBD1 matching over 7 bases. The J segment lost 5 bases and the V segment lost 6 bases, leaving 10 bases of the junction unmatched. The germline V gene encodes CDR1 SQVTM and CDR2 ANQGSEA. This CDR3 has 13 residues. As DNA, the CDR3 is TGCAGCGTCTCTCCCGGGACAGTCAACGAGCAGTACGTC. Protein sequence: CSVSPGTVNEQYV.

This chain joins TRBV23-1 and TRBJ1-5, with 7 bases fitting TRBD1. Being an ORF, TRBV23-1 has a function that is uncertain. This CDR3 spans 16 amino acids. V gave up 2 bases and J gave up 7 bases; unmatched junction bases: 11. The CDR3 sequence: CASSQARTGPGQPQHF. In nucleotides, the CDR3 is TGCGCCAGCAGTCAAGCCAGGACAGGTCCGGGACAGCCCCAGCATTTT.

The chain uses TRBV5-1 and TRBJ2-7; 15 bases line up with TRBD2. In germline, CDR1 is SGHRS, CDR2 YFSETQ. The junction had 6 bases not matched to a gene; V was cut back by 0 bases and J by 2 bases. CDR3 length equals 18 residues. The CDR3 coding sequence is TGCGCCAGCAGCTTGGGGACTAGCGGGAGGGCCGGGGCCTACGAGCAGTACGTC. Protein product: CASSLGTSGRAGAYEQYV.

This clone was picked up one time. The V call is TRBV5-8, the J call TRBJ2-6; D gene uncertain. Germline CDR1 is SGHTS and CDR2 is YDEGEE. The CDR3 spans 18 residues. Trimming took off 4 bases at V and 0 bases at J, with 17 bases between the two ends. The CDR3: CASSLAPDHYSGANVLTF. The CDR3 nucleotides are TGTGCCAGCAGCCTTGCGCCAGACCACTACTCTGGGGCCAACGTCCTGACTTTC.